The rows below give T cell receptor beta chains drawn from one sample of a study of cytomegalovirus exposure and HLA in healthy donors. Data came from immunoSEQ multiplex PCR; TCRdb stores just in-frame clones and leaves some out. The sample holds over 200,000 clones, roughly 82% seen once. The sample consisted of PBMCs. Source of these receptors: a man aged 35-49 years in good health and CMV-seropositive. Each CDR3 is given with its conserved first and last residue. Fields, in order: V gene, J gene, D gene, clone size, CDR3 protein, CDR3 DNA. A D gene is named only where the DNA matches it firmly. The size of a clone is reported for some rows only, either as once, few or many, or as a class for expanded clones.

TRBV29-1	TRBJ2-3	TRBD1	NA	CSLTGGTDTQYF	TGCAGCCTGACAGGGGGCACAGATACGCAGTATTTT
TRBV7-9	TRBJ1-4	TRBD1	once	CASTLSQGEEKLFF	TGTGCCAGCACCTTGTCACAGGGGGAAGAAAAACTGTTTTTT
TRBV9	TRBJ1-1	TRBD1	once	CASSVGGVGGGANTEAFF	TGTGCCAGCAGCGTAGGAGGTGTTGGAGGGGGCGCGAACACTGAAGCTTTCTTT
TRBV6-1	TRBJ2-5	NA	NA	CASGKQENQETQYF	TGTGCCAGCGGAAAACAGGAGAACCAAGAGACCCAGTACTTC
TRBV29-1	TRBJ2-1	NA	NA	CSVYRANYNEQFF	TGCAGCGTGTACCGAGCGAATTACAATGAGCAGTTCTTC
TRBV19	TRBJ1-5	NA	NA	CASSNNWNQPQHF	TGTGCCAGTAGTAATAACTGGAATCAGCCCCAGCATTTT
TRBV7-3	TRBJ2-1	NA	NA	CASSLQGGPLNEQFF	TGTGCCAGCAGCTTACAGGGGGGACCCCTCAATGAGCAGTTCTTC
TRBV6-5	TRBJ1-2	NA	few	CASSYVRQGSYGYTF	TGTGCCAGCAGTTACGTACGGCAGGGATCGTATGGCTACACCTTC
TRBV11-2	TRBJ1-1	NA	NA	CASSFHSQGRLAFF	TGTGCCAGCAGCTTCCATAGTCAGGGGCGTCTAGCTTTCTTT
TRBV7-3	TRBJ2-1	NA	NA	CASSLAASESVEQFF	TGTGCCAGCAGCTTAGCGGCTAGCGAGTCAGTCGAGCAGTTCTTC
TRBV4-1	TRBJ2-7	NA	once	CASSHPGPSYEQYF	TGCGCCAGCAGCCATCCGGGTCCCTCCTACGAGCAGTACTTC
TRBV5-4	TRBJ2-7	NA	NA	CASSRRRGQSSYEQYF	TGTGCCAGCAGCCGCCGAAGAGGACAGAGCTCCTACGAGCAGTACTTC
TRBV19	TRBJ1-5	NA	NA	CASSIEFGLSNQPQHF	TGTGCCAGTAGTATAGAGTTCGGTTTGAGCAATCAGCCCCAGCATTTT
TRBV5-8	TRBJ2-2	TRBD2	NA	CATLGLAGLNTGELFF	TGTGCCACCTTGGGACTAGCGGGTCTTAACACCGGGGAGCTGTTTTTT
TRBV9	TRBJ2-5	TRBD2	NA	CASSVSGRGETQYF	TGTGCCAGCAGCGTGAGCGGGAGAGGAGAGACCCAGTACTTC
TRBV29-1	TRBJ1-1	TRBD1	NA	CSDRQGADTEAFF	TGCAGCGATCGACAGGGGGCGGACACTGAAGCTTTCTTT
TRBV7-3	TRBJ1-1	NA	NA	CASSLLPNTEAFF	TGTGCCAGCAGCCTCCTACCGAACACTGAAGCTTTCTTT
TRBV11-2	TRBJ2-5	TRBD2	NA	CASSLRISGVQETQYF	TGTGCCAGCAGCTTAAGGATTAGCGGGGTACAAGAGACCCAGTACTTC
TRBV7-9	TRBJ2-5	NA	NA	CASSRQGRGETQYF	TGTGCCAGCAGCCGCCAGGGGAGGGGAGAGACCCAGTACTTC
TRBV7-9	TRBJ1-2	TRBD1	NA	CASSLGGQGGYTF	TGTGCCAGCAGCTTAGGGGGACAGGGGGGCTACACCTTC
TRBV11-3	TRBJ2-1	NA	NA	CASSRAGARLTYNEQFF	TGTGCCAGCAGCCGCGCAGGTGCCCGGTTGACCTACAATGAGCAGTTCTTC
TRBV12-5	TRBJ2-5	TRBD2	once	CASGLVLGGSPETQYF	TGTGCTAGTGGTTTGGTACTAGGCGGGAGTCCGGAGACCCAGTACTTC
TRBV29-1	TRBJ2-7	TRBD1	NA	CSVVQGPYEQYF	TGCAGCGTTGTACAGGGGCCCTACGAGCAGTACTTC
TRBV7-9	TRBJ2-3	NA	NA	CASSLAAVRTDTQYF	TGTGCCAGCAGCTTAGCGGCAGTGCGCACAGATACGCAGTATTTT
TRBV6-6	TRBJ1-4	NA	NA	CASSLQLSNEKLFF	TGTGCCAGCAGTTTACAGCTATCTAATGAAAAACTGTTTTTT
TRBV4-1	TRBJ1-5	TRBD1	NA	CASSPQTLRDREIQPQHF	TGCGCCAGCAGCCCACAAACCCTCCGAGACAGGGAAATACAGCCCCAGCATTTT
TRBV7-9	TRBJ2-1	NA	once	CASSNRGGTYNEQFF	TGTGCCAGCAGCAACCGTGGCGGGACTTACAATGAGCAGTTCTTC
TRBV11-3	TRBJ2-5	NA	NA	CASSLVQGQKETQYF	TGTGCCAGCAGCTTAGTCCAGGGACAAAAAGAGACCCAGTACTTC
TRBV15	TRBJ2-7	NA	NA	CATSGTGSTIHEQYF	TGTGCCACCAGCGGGACCGGGAGTACGATCCACGAGCAGTACTTC
TRBV6-5	TRBJ1-1	TRBD1	NA	CASTTGTGGTEAFF	TGTGCCAGCACCACCGGGACAGGGGGCACTGAAGCTTTCTTT
TRBV29-1	TRBJ2-5	NA	NA	CSVEGTKRDQETQYF	TGCAGCGTTGAAGGGACTAAGCGGGACCAAGAGACCCAGTACTTC
TRBV19	TRBJ2-4	NA	NA	CASSRGGLAKNIQYF	TGTGCCAGTAGCAGAGGAGGCCTAGCCAAAAACATTCAGTACTTC
TRBV11-3	TRBJ2-2	NA	few	CASSLSFGAGPNTGELFF	TGTGCCAGCAGCTTAAGTTTCGGCGCAGGCCCCAACACCGGGGAGCTGTTTTTT
TRBV27	TRBJ1-2	TRBD1	NA	CASSLRAGGYYGYTF	TGTGCCAGCAGTTTAAGGGCAGGGGGCTACTATGGCTACACCTTC
TRBV6-1	TRBJ1-2	TRBD1	few	CASSDRRTGYYGYTF	TGTGCCAGCAGTGATAGGAGGACAGGGTACTATGGCTACACCTTC
TRBV14	TRBJ2-5	NA	once	CASSPLDRGETQYF	TGTGCCAGCAGCCCGTTGGACAGAGGGGAGACCCAGTACTTC
TRBV6-4	TRBJ2-1	TRBD2	NA	CASSVSSGSYNEQFF	TGTGCCAGCAGTGTGTCTAGCGGTTCCTACAATGAGCAGTTCTTC
TRBV18	TRBJ1-4	TRBD1	NA	CASSPSGGGTEKLFF	TGTGCCAGCTCACCATCAGGGGGCGGTACCGAAAAACTGTTTTTT
TRBV5-1	TRBJ2-3	NA	NA	CASSRDGTSTDTQYF	TGCGCCAGCAGTCGGGACGGGACTAGCACAGATACGCAGTATTTT
TRBV27	TRBJ2-7	TRBD1	NA	CASSPYPGGAGDEQYF	TGTGCCAGCAGTCCGTACCCAGGGGGCGCCGGCGACGAGCAGTACTTC
TRBV7-9	TRBJ1-4	NA	NA	CASSADVSATNEKLFF	TGTGCCAGCAGCGCGGATGTCAGCGCAACTAATGAAAAACTGTTTTTT
TRBV4-2	TRBJ2-3	TRBD1	NA	CASSQEAGGADTQYF	TGTGCCAGCAGCCAAGAGGCAGGGGGCGCAGATACGCAGTATTTT